This is a list of T cell receptor beta chains from one sample in a study of identifying expanded T cells in peripheral blood. Generated by immunoSEQ multiplex PCR, the TCRdb table keeps only in-frame clones and is missing some. The profile shows over 75,000 clones, approximately 89% of them singletons. Sequenced sample: blood. The receptors were gathered from a person between 18 and 75 years old in good health. The CDR3 runs from the conserved cysteine through the conserved F or W. A D gene is named only where the DNA matches it firmly. Expanded clones are given a class, and other clones once, few, many or no size at all.

TRBJ2-1 TRBD2 few TRBV2 CASSRTSGGTRPDEQFF TGTGCCAGCAGTAGGACTAGCGGGGGGACCCGGCCCGATGAGCAGTTCTTC
TRBJ1-5 - - TRBV30 CAWGGGSNQPQHF TGTGCCTGGGGCGGGGGTAGCAATCAGCCCCAGCATTTT
TRBJ1-4 TRBD1 - TRBV29-1 CSVDPGTGGEKLFF TGCAGCGTTGACCCCGGGACAGGGGGAGAAAAACTGTTTTTT
TRBJ1-1 - - TRBV7-9 CASSVQGPTEAFF TGTGCCAGCAGCGTACAGGGCCCCACTGAAGCTTTCTTT
TRBJ2-2 - - TRBV29-1 CSALEGSTGELFF TGCAGCGCCCTAGAGGGGTCCACCGGGGAGCTGTTTTTT
TRBJ1-5 - - TRBV7-9 CASSLGRYSNQPQHF TGTGCCAGCAGCCTCGGACGGTATAGCAATCAGCCCCAGCATTTT
TRBJ1-4 TRBD1 - TRBV7-8 CASSSKATGAFLATNEKLFF TGTGCCAGCAGCTCAAAAGCCACAGGGGCTTTCCTTGCAACTAATGAAAAACTGTTTTTT
TRBJ2-3 - - TRBV2 CASSGVMGTDTQYF TGTGCCAGCAGTGGAGTGATGGGGACAGATACGCAGTATTTT
TRBJ2-5 - - TRBV29-1 CSVEQQETQYF TGCAGCGTTGAACAGCAAGAGACCCAGTACTTC
TRBJ1-1 - - TRBV6-1 CASSLGDTEAFF TGTGCCAGCAGTTTGGGGGACACTGAAGCTTTCTTT
TRBJ2-5 - - TRBV29-1 CSVDPSNGETQYF TGCAGCGTTGACCCCAGTAATGGAGAGACCCAGTACTTC
TRBJ2-2 - - TRBV19 CASSIRGFDTGELFF TGTGCCAGTAGTATCCGGGGATTCGACACCGGGGAGCTGTTTTTT
TRBJ2-2 - once TRBV5-1 CASSLYGGANTGELFF TGCGCCAGCAGCCTCTATGGGGGAGCGAACACCGGGGAGCTGTTTTTT
TRBJ1-3 - - TRBV30 CAWSVGGVGNTIYF TGTGCCTGGAGTGTTGGAGGGGTGGGAAACACCATATATTTT
TRBJ2-1 - - TRBV6-1 CASSVEGGSYNEQFF TGTGCCAGCAGTGTCGAAGGGGGTTCCTACAATGAGCAGTTCTTC
TRBJ1-3 TRBD1 - TRBV5-1 CASSPGGQGANGNTIYF TGCGCCAGCAGCCCGGGGGGACAGGGGGCGAATGGAAACACCATATATTTT
TRBJ2-2 - - TRBV10-1 CASSPTANTGELFF TGCGCCAGCAGTCCTACCGCGAACACCGGGGAGCTGTTTTTT
TRBJ1-5 - once TRBV7-6 CASSLDEGFNQPQHF TGTGCCAGCAGCTTAGATGAGGGATTCAATCAGCCCCAGCATTTT
TRBJ2-1 TRBD2 - TRBV6-1 CASSELARVAGGSYNEQFF TGTGCCAGCAGTGAATTGGCCAGGGTAGCGGGGGGCTCCTACAATGAGCAGTTCTTC
TRBJ1-2 - - TRBV5-6 CASSLPGPARVTF TGTGCCAGCAGCCTGCCCGGACCCGCCCGGGTCACCTTC
TRBJ2-5 - few TRBV15 CATSKGTAGGQETQYF TGTGCCACCAGCAAAGGGACAGCAGGAGGGCAAGAGACCCAGTACTTC
TRBJ2-5 - - TRBV28 CASSMNIGGRETQYF TGTGCCAGCAGTATGAATATCGGTGGACGGGAGACCCAGTACTTC
TRBJ2-1 - - TRBV12-5 CASGFGGSDEQFF TGTGCTAGTGGTTTCGGCGGGTCCGATGAGCAGTTCTTC
TRBJ1-6 - - TRBV27 CASSFHTNNSPLHF TGTGCCAGCAGTTTCCACACCAATAATTCACCCCTCCACTTT
TRBJ1-4 - - TRBV28 CASSSPRLNINEKLFF TGTGCCAGCAGTTCCCCCCGACTGAACATTAATGAAAAACTGTTTTTT
TRBJ1-2 - - TRBV7-2 CASSLGQNYGYTF TGTGCCAGCAGCTTGGGGCAGAACTATGGCTACACCTTC
TRBJ1-1 - - TRBV11-2 CASSPVFMNTEAFF TGTGCCAGCAGCCCTGTCTTCATGAACACTGAAGCTTTCTTT
TRBJ2-3 - - TRBV9 CASSVGFPDTQYF TGTGCCAGCAGCGTAGGGTTCCCAGATACGCAGTATTTT
TRBJ2-1 - - TRBV27 CASSLQGGAYNEQFF TGTGCCAGCAGTTTACAGGGCGGGGCCTACAATGAGCAGTTCTTC
TRBJ2-2 TRBD1 - TRBV6-1 CASGSIGGTGELFF TGTGCCAGCGGTTCGATAGGGGGCACGGGGGAGCTGTTTTTT
TRBJ2-3 - - TRBV2 CASSRDGTDTQYF TGTGCCAGCAGCAGGGATGGAACAGATACGCAGTATTTT
TRBJ2-7 - - TRBV19 CASSIRQGQTYEQYF TGTGCCAGTAGTATACGGCAGGGCCAGACCTACGAGCAGTACTTC
TRBJ2-1 TRBD2 - TRBV7-6 CASSRQLAGEGSYNEQFF TGTGCCAGCAGTAGACAACTAGCGGGAGAAGGGTCCTACAATGAGCAGTTCTTC
TRBJ2-7 - - TRBV7-9 CASSPWGEKGWAKGYEQYF TGTGCCAGCAGCCCATGGGGGGAAAAGGGTTGGGCCAAGGGCTACGAGCAGTACTTC
TRBJ1-4 TRBD1 few TRBV5-4 CASSQTGGGEKLFF TGTGCCAGCAGCCAGACAGGGGGGGGAGAAAAACTGTTTTTT